Below are 17 T cell receptor beta chains sequenced from a single sample in a study of T cell repertoires in cytomegalovirus infection (dated by TCRdb to the late 2010s). Sequenced on an Illumina HiSeq 1500. TCRdb applied fastp at Q25 and MiXCR to the public reads, then kept only in-frame beta chains. Identical CDR3 protein sequences are pooled into one entry, listed with their most common genes and DNA. The sample table shows 150,000 to 200,000 distinct CDR3 sequences, and 14% are seen once. 25% to 30% of the sample goes to the ten largest clones. Material: PBMCs. The receptors originated from a human donor in good health (CMV status not recorded). Some clones in this sample may be carry-over from other donors' samples.

In its sample, this clonotype was seen a few times. The CDR3 region has the DNA TGTGCCAGCAGTTACTCTCACAGCTATTACGAGCAGTACTTC. Amino acids: CASSYSHSYYEQYF. This rearrangement joins TRBV6-2 or TRBV6-3 to TRBJ2-7; D not certain. CDR1 MNHEY and CDR2 SVGEGT come from the germline V gene. The CDR3 sequence is 14 residues long. The V end lost 0 bases, the J end lost 4 bases, and 10 bases lay between the germline ends.

A remark on this clonotype: A much larger clone lies a single base off, so this may be a read error. V is TRBV4-1 and J is TRBJ1-5, with TRBD1 matching 8 bases. Germline V gene data show CDR1 as MGHRA and CDR2 as YSYEKL. This CDR3 has 15 residues. The V gene end was trimmed by 5 bases and the J gene end by 6 bases; junction bases not matched to a gene: 9. For the CDR3, the DNA is TGCGCCAGCAGCGCAGGACAGGGAGCGGGTCAGCCCCAGCATTTT. Its protein is CASSAGQGAGQPQHF.

This chain uses TRBV5-1 with TRBJ1-1; 8 nucleotides agree with TRBD1. Looked up from germline, CDR1 is SGHRS and CDR2 is YFSETQ. Losses at the gene ends were 0 bases for V and 6 bases for J; bases not matched to a gene: 1. The CDR3 has 13 residues. The CDR3 region has the DNA TGCGCCAGCAGCTTGGTGGACAGGGCTGAAGCTTTCTTT. This gives the protein CASSLVDRAEAFF.

This clonotype was counted many times. The J gene is TRBJ2-3, the V gene TRBV7-8; possibly TRBD1 or TRBD2 for D (5 bases each). Trimming cost V 9 bases and J 6 bases, with 19 bases left between them. The germline V gene has CDR1 SGHVS and CDR2 FQNEAQ. The CDR3 spans 14 residues. CDR3 amino acids: CASTFGTVTDTQYF. CDR3 in DNA: TGTGCCAGTACCTTTGGGACGGTCACTGATACGCAGTATTTT.

This chain joins TRBV12-3 or TRBV12-4 and TRBJ1-2, with TRBD1 identical over 7 bases. Trimming at V came to 6 bases and at J to 4 bases, leaving 20 bases not matched to a gene. There are 18 residues in the CDR3. The CDR3, as DNA: TGTGCCAGCAGCAAGACCTCGACAGGGTACCCTATCGGCTATGGCTACACCTTC. It codes for CASSKTSTGYPIGYGYTF.

The V and J genes are TRBV4-1 and TRBJ1-5; tentative D call: TRBD1 (5 bases). V was pared by 1 base and J by 6 bases, with 13 bases between. CDR3 size: 15 residues. The germline V gene encodes CDR1 MGHRA and CDR2 YSYEKL. CDR3 sequence reads: CASSQGNQGSQPQHF. The CDR3 DNA reads TGCGCCAGCAGCCAAGGAAATCAGGGAAGTCAGCCCCAGCATTTT.

This clonotype appeared a few times. This chain links TRBV2 with TRBJ1-2, with D unresolved. There are 14 residues in the CDR3. Trimming shortened V by 7 bases and J by 4 bases, and 16 bases separated the two germline ends. The germline CDR1 and CDR2 sequences are SNHLY and FYNNEI. The DNA of the CDR3 is TGTGCCAGCATTCTCGAGGGAGGTATCTATGGCTACACCTTC. Its protein is CASILEGGIYGYTF.

This clonotype was seen more than once but under ten times. The J gene is TRBJ1-5, the V gene TRBV6-6; D remains ambiguous. Per germline, CDR1 MNHNY and CDR2 SVGAGI (reference sequence). The V gene lost 2 bases and the J gene lost 1 base, with 9 bases spanning the gap. The CDR3 consists of 15 residues. The chain's CDR3 is CASSYGPGSNQPQHF. CDR3 DNA: TGTGCCAGCAGTTACGGGCCGGGGAGCAATCAGCCCCAGCATTTT.

This clonotype was detected ten times or more. This chain connects TRBV12-3 or TRBV12-4 to TRBJ2-5, with 11 bases aligning to TRBD2. The J segment lost 5 bases and the V segment lost 4 bases, leaving 6 bases of the junction unmatched. The CDR3 covers 15 residues. The CDR3 DNA sequence: TGTGCCAGCAGTTCTGTAGCGGGAGGGCTGGAGACCCAGTACTTC. Translating it yields CASSSVAGGLETQYF.

This clonotype appeared a few times. The J gene is TRBJ2-7, the V gene TRBV10-3; 11 nucleotides line up with TRBD2. Germline CDR1 and CDR2: ENHRY and SYGVKD. The CDR3 runs to 14 residues. Trimming took 4 bases from V and 2 from J; bases not matched to a gene: 1. CDR3 region: CAISGSGRAYEQYF. The CDR3 nucleotides are TGTGCCATCAGTGGTAGCGGGAGGGCCTACGAGCAGTACTTC.

J is TRBJ2-3 and V is TRBV12-3 or TRBV12-4; 8 nucleotides match TRBD2. The ends lost 6 bases at V and 2 bases at J; junction bases unmatched: 7. The CDR3 spans 15 residues. The CDR3 region has the DNA TGTGCCAGCAGAAATCTAGCGGGTCTCACAGATACGCAGTATTTT. Protein: CASRNLAGLTDTQYF.

The chain carries TRBV18 and TRBJ2-2; a possible D gene is TRBD2 (6 bases). Germline lookup yields CDR1 KGHSH and CDR2 LQKENI. Trimming removed 3 bases at V and 11 bases at J, with 10 bases between. The CDR3 spans 12 residues. This CDR3 reads CASSPGGGELFF. Here the CDR3 DNA reads TGTGCCAGCTCACCTGGGGGAGGAGAGCTGTTTTTT.

This clonotype was detected many times. The chain combines TRBV7-6 with TRBJ2-1; D gene ambiguous. Germline V gives CDR1 SGHVS, CDR2 FNYEAQ. V was pared by 1 base and J by 0 bases, with 16 bases between. This CDR3 is built from 18 residues. The CDR3 DNA is TGTGCCAGCAGCTTAGAAGCGACGGTAATTAGCTCCTACAATGAGCAGTTCTTC. Translating gives CASSLEATVISSYNEQFF.

This clonotype appeared many times. The junction and the germline gene differ at one end; a read error may be behind it. The V call is TRBV7-9, the J call TRBJ1-5; D may be TRBD1 (5 bases). From germline, CDR1 is SEHNR and CDR2 FQNEAQ (reference sequence). This CDR3 spans 11 amino acids. This CDR3 reads CASSLGGTYIF. The DNA for the CDR3 is TGTGCCAGCAGCTTAGGCGGGACCTACATTTTT.

Concerning this clonotype itself: A much bigger clone sits one base away, suggesting this may be a read error. The CDR3 loop reads CASSYYPGLAYNEQVF. CDR3 in DNA: TGTGCCAGCAGTTACTATCCCGGACTGGCCTACAATGAGCAGGTCTTC. The chain employs TRBV6-2 or TRBV6-3 and TRBJ2-1; D possibly corresponds to TRBD2 (5 bases). The CDR3 covers 16 residues. Per the germline V gene, CDR1 is MNHEY and CDR2 is SVGEGT.

The chain joins TRBV5-1 to TRBJ2-2; D is unclear. The V end was cut by 0 bases, the J end by 4 bases, with 10 bases between. The CDR3 consists of 15 residues. The germline CDR1 and CDR2 sequences are SGHRS and YFSETQ. For the CDR3, the DNA is TGCGCCAGCAGCTTGGTTGGAGTCTCCACCGGGGAGCTGTTTTTT. As protein: CASSLVGVSTGELFF.

This chain links TRBV6-4 with TRBJ1-5, with TRBD1 matching 8 bases. CDR3 size: 16 residues. V was clipped by 6 bases and J by 3 bases; unmatched bases: 10. CDR1 is MRHNA and CDR2 is SNTAGT in the germline V gene. CDR3: CASRDKQGGLNQPQHF. In DNA, the CDR3 is TGTGCCAGCAGAGACAAACAGGGGGGCCTCAATCAGCCCCAGCATTTT.